This T cell receptor beta chain was found in a study of blood T cell repertoires in COVID-19 (dated by TCRdb to about 2020). Notes on the research overall: Samples from collaborators originated in the United States, Italy and Spain and spanned both the acute and convalescent phases of COVID-19. Subjects who had been exposed to COVID-19, were actively infected with it, or had recovered from it provided the deeply sampled blood TCRbeta repertoires that made up the dataset. Where available, HLA class I and class II types were taken from metadata supplied by the sample provider and were not determined by assay-based typing. The repertoires were made available in a free public database intended to serve as a resource for research on the immune response to SARS-CoV-2. The samples were drawn from the first 160 participants of the ongoing ImmuneRACE study and from some 1,300 subjects provided by 6 global collaborators. The prospective study material was composed of cDNA or gDNA derived from T cells, B-cell-depleted T cells, or PBMCs. The sample metadata nearly always contained a de-identified subject ID, COVID-19 status, age in years and sex.

About this clone: Its antigen is still unknown. No base quality information exists; no much larger clone differs at one position.

TCRbeta CDR3 regions were amplified from genomic DNA by means of the immunoSEQ Assay, a bias-controlled multiplex PCR. Regarding the original processing steps: The number of nucleated cells in each sample was estimated from the amplification of reference gene primers within the assay. To quantify the absolute abundance of each unique TCRbeta CDR3 rearrangement, sequence reads were collapsed and filtered. Productive Simpson clonality was computed per sample as the square root of Simpson's diversity index over productive rearrangements. TCRdb took this table from immuneACCESS and kept in-frame rearrangements with V and J called. Such tables lack part of the clones; where checked against another copy, unresolved V genes explain under half of the gap, and the rest is unexplained. The V and J calls and clone size come from that table; D and trimming were worked out from the DNA. For this sample there are about 390,000 clones; around 87% appear just once. The ten largest clonotypes hold about 2% of the sample.

One collaborating source in Seattle enrolled patients during active infection and followed them longitudinally through the course of disease. Whole blood was collected in K2EDTA tubes by collaborating institutions according to the institutions' own protocols. For TCRbeta analysis, collaborators shipped samples in one of three forms: frozen whole blood, isolated PBMCs, or DNA extracted from either of those sample types. Here is what the overall study found, with its caveats: The quantity of clinical and demographic metadata differed by source and by participant and was supplied without curation.

The germline V gene sets CDR1 to ENHRY and CDR2 to SYGVKD. Relative to germline, V is 10 bases shorter and J is 0 bases shorter, with 22 bases between their ends. The CDR3 sequence holds 17 residues, the cysteine and phenylalanine included. The only DNA kept is the CDR3, 51 bases in frame from the first base. This chain is built from TRBV10-3 and TRBJ1-5, with an unclear D gene assignment. This sequence originates from a woman aged 60-75 years with COVID-19, enrolled during active disease. Material for sequencing was peripheral blood. The CDR3 region reads CATLDGIGSNSNQPQHF. The DNA sequence is given as TGTGCCACCTTAGACGGGATTGGCAGCAATAGCAATCAGCCCCAGCATTTT.